This T cell receptor (beta chain) was sequenced for a study of shared clonotypes between healthy human individuals. Study results and limitations: Collection of samples was limited to blood; tissue repertoires likely differ.

Remarks on this clone: Its target is unknown.

Partitioning of CD4+ cells yielded a CD45RA+ naive subset and a CD45RA-negative memory subset. Samples underwent the assay at deep level. The table came from immunoSEQ multiplex PCR; TCRdb's copy has only in-frame clones and leaves some out. The sample carries more than 2,000,000 clones, approximately 95% recorded once. This clonotype originated in a man aged 18 to 29 in good health. Some clones in this sample may be carry-over from other donors' samples. The material sequenced was naive CD4+ T cells from PBMCs. The subset: CD45RA+ positively selected.

The CDR3 DNA follows: TGTGCCAGCAGCCGAGGGGGACCCGGGTGGAGGACCCAGTACTTC. Its translation is CASSRGGPGWRTQYF. The chain links TRBV28 to TRBJ2-5, with D perhaps matching TRBD1 (6 bases). The CDR3 runs 15 residues. The ends were cut back, 6 bases at V and 7 bases at J, with 21 bases in the middle. Germline CDR1 and CDR2: MDHEN and SYDVKM.